This record covers a single TCR beta chain. The clone's antigen remains unknown. Per-base qualities were not stored, and no clone one base away is much larger. V and J are trimmed by 4 bases and 4 bases, and the gene matches miss 13 bases of the junction. Spanning cysteine to phenylalanine, the CDR3 consists of 18 amino acids. CDR3 DNA only is kept here, 54 bases in frame from base 1. As encoded in the germline V gene, CDR1 is SGHDT while CDR2 is YYEEEE. Aliquots of approximately 520,000 cells were frozen in DMSO/FBS in liquid nitrogen, and one aliquot per fraction was used for sequencing. Every one of the 30 study patients had an endoscopy and a small intestinal biopsy. To release intraepithelial cells, biopsies were stirred at 37 degrees Celsius for one hour in RPMI containing EGTA, MgCl2 and 1% FBS. Genomic DNA was extracted from frozen unsorted cell fractions using the Qiagen DNeasy blood extraction kit.

The record originates from a study of coeliac disease (dated by TCRdb to between 2021 and 2024). For the study in its entirety: Each coeliac patient fell into one of three classes: newly diagnosed active disease, refractory coeliac disease type I, or disease kept under control by a gluten-free diet. High-resolution HLA typing was unavailable, so biased TRBV7-2 usage was queried as a proof of principle. TRB sequencing was successfully performed on samples from 27 to 35 subjects, among which 20 to 25 paired bulk unsorted intraepithelial and lamina propria cell samples were included. Small intestinal lymphocyte fractions from coeliac and non-coeliac patients were analysed in the study using next-generation sequencing of rearranged TRB and TRG CDR3 regions. A total of some 30 patients were included in the full study, of whom 22 had serologically confirmed coeliac disease and 8 were controls with non-small intestinal disorders. The goal was to describe the TR repertoires of small intestinal T cells in active coeliac disease, in refractory type I coeliac disease, and in coeliac disease treated with a gluten-free diet.

Libraries were constructed by the immunoSEQ multiplex PCR assay. The TR loci underwent multiplexed PCR amplification, with J gene segments targeted by reverse primers and V gene segments targeted by forward primers. The amplified CDR3 regions were sequenced using the Illumina HiSeq System. As for the original processing: A nearest-neighbour algorithm merged closely related reads to remove PCR and sequencing errors and collapse data into unique sequences. Repertoires were summarised by clonality and by T cell density, defined as TR molecules per amount of genomic DNA input. CDR3 amino acid sequences present in at least 80% of unsorted samples were defined as public TRs, and these public TRs were then tested for differential abundance between coeliac and control samples. Differences in clonality and density between disease groups were tested by Kruskal-Wallis tests, followed by Dunn post-tests. TCRdb mirrors the immuneACCESS table, restricted to in-frame sequences. Some clones are absent from its copies; in checked studies, under half trace to an unresolved V gene, and the reason for the others is unknown. V, J and clone size are taken as reported in that table, and D and trimming were inferred from the DNA itself. The sample data list 4,000 to 5,000 clones, and roughly two thirds of these were observed just once. The ten largest clones take up 9.4% of the sample.

Here is what the overall study found, with its caveats: TRB repertoires were found to be largely private, with most amino acid sequences unique to one sample, and no significant difference in V-gene usage was found between disease groups. In the authors' view, the approach was unsuitable for unbiased detection of gliadin-specific T cells, since gliadin-specific T cells are scarce and rarely shared between patients. Compared with controls, active coeliac intraepithelial and lamina propria samples had TRB and TRG repertoires of lower clonality, which suggests that diverse T cells were recruited. High-purity fractions were not obtained when intraepithelial cells were separated from lamina propria cells, so cross-contamination between compartments was possible.

The sequenced material came from intraepithelial lymphocytes from the gut. According to the study, the label for this sample's cell subset or site signals: intraepithelial cell (IEC) fraction of small intestinal biopsy. Rearrangement joined TRBV5-6 to TRBJ2-2, with 10 bases matching TRBD2. The sequence was obtained from an older man with active celiac disease. The CDR3 is CASSPRLIAGGITGELFF. The DNA is as follows: TGTGCCAGCAGCCCCCGGTTGATAGCGGGAGGAATCACCGGGGAGCTGTTTTTT.